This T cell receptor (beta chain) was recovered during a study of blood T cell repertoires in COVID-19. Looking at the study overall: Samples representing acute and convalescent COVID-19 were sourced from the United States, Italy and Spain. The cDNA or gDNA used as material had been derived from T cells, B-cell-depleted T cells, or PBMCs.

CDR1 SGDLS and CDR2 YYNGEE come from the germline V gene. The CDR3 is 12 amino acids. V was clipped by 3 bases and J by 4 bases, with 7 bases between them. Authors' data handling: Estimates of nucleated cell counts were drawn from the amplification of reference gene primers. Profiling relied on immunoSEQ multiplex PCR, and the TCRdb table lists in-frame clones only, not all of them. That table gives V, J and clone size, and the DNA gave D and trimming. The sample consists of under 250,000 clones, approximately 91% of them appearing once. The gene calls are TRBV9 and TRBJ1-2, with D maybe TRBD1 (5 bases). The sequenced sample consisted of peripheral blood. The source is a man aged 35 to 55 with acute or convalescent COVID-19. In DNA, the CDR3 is TGTGCCAGCAGCGATACAGGCTATGGCTACACCTTC. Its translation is CASSDTGYGYTF.